Following are 16 T cell receptor beta chains from one sample sequenced in a study of blood T cells in healthy people across ages. Sample-barcoded 5' priming and a J-beta primer mix drove a second PCR of about 7 to 11 cycles. TCRdb itself ran the 5' RACE reads through MiXCR, one entry per CDR3 protein. The sample lists 600,000 or so distinct CDR3 sequences, 47% occurring once. Sequencing was performed on blood. The receptors come from a man at least 80 years old in good health.

Of note for this clonotype: With a much larger clone just one base away, this may be a read error. The V call is TRBV6-1, the J call TRBJ2-3; 10 nucleotides align to TRBD1. This CDR3 has 18 amino acids. CDR1 is MNHNS, CDR2 SASEGT, per germline. V lost 5 bases, J lost 2 bases, and 13 bases stayed unmatched. The chain's CDR3 is CASSINAGTGAVTDTQYF. As DNA, the CDR3 is TGTGCCAGCAGTATCAACGCCGGGACAGGGGCTGTCACAGATACGCAGTATTTT.

This chain links TRBV7-3 with TRBJ1-2; D uncertain. Looked up from germline, CDR1 is SGHTA and CDR2 is FQGTGA. V lost 6 bases and J 2 bases, leaving 16 bases between the germline ends. The CDR3 contains 15 residues. As DNA, the CDR3 is TGTGCCAGCAGTTCCGCCCGGACGGCGAACTATGGCTACACCTTC. Its protein is CASSSARTANYGYTF.

This clonotype was recorded a few times. The V call is TRBV3-1, the J call TRBJ2-6; tentatively, D is TRBD2 (6 bases). The CDR3 is 16 residues long. Per the germline V gene, CDR1 is LGHDT and CDR2 is YNNKEL (reference sequence). V dropped 3 bases and J dropped 2 bases, with 11 bases sitting between them. The CDR3 region is CASSQEGAAGANVLTF. The CDR3 bases are TGTGCCAGCAGCCAGGAGGGAGCAGCTGGGGCCAACGTCCTGACTTTC.

This clonotype was seen a single time. A much larger clone lies one base from this, so it may be a read error. V is TRBV6-5 and J is TRBJ2-5; TRBD1 agrees at 7 bases. The CDR3 length is 14 residues. V gave up 6 bases and J gave up 1 base; unmatched junction bases: 5. Germline V gene lookup returns CDR1 MNHEY and CDR2 SVGAGI. The CDR3 DNA follows: TGTGCCAGCAGCCGCCGGGACAGCCAAGAGACCCAGTACTTC. Its protein is CASSRRDSQETQYF.

V gene TRBV7-3 combines with J gene TRBJ2-3; no reliable D call. The length of the CDR3 is 15 residues. Looked up from germline, CDR1 is SGHTA and CDR2 is FQGTGA. V lost 3 bases and J 0 bases, leaving 10 bases between the germline ends. In DNA form, the CDR3 reads TGTGCCAGCAGCTTTAGACGTACTAGCACAGATACGCAGTATTTT. Its translation: CASSFRRTSTDTQYF. Combining the CDR3 with reference TRBV7-3 and TRBJ2-3 gives the whole variable domain GAGVSQTPSNKVTEKGKYVELRCDPISGHTALYWYRQSLGQGPEFLIYFQGTGAADDSGLPNDRFFAVRPEGSVSTLKIQRTERGDSAVYLCASSFRRTSTDTQYFGPGTRLTVL.

The table lists this clonotype with a few counts. A much bigger clone sits one base away, suggesting this may be a read error. The J gene is TRBJ1-2, the V gene TRBV6-6, with 10 bases aligning to TRBD1. The CDR3 sequence is 15 residues long. The germline V gene has CDR1 MNHNY and CDR2 SVGAGI (reference sequence). Here the CDR3 reads CAGSYSGQGNYGYTF. For the CDR3, the DNA is TGTGCCGGCAGTTACTCGGGACAGGGGAACTATGGCTACACCTTC.

The rearrangement joins TRBV4-3 to TRBJ1-4; TRBD1 matches 10 bases. The CDR3 is 14 amino acids. Looked up from germline, CDR1 is LGHNA and CDR2 is YSLEER. V shed 4 bases, J shed 4 bases, and the junction held 0 bases outside the gene matches. The CDR3 spells CASSRTGGNEKLFF. The DNA for the CDR3 is TGCGCCAGCAGCCGGACAGGGGGTAATGAAAAACTGTTTTTT.

The rearrangement joins TRBV14 to TRBJ2-5, with 7 bases matching TRBD2. CDR1 and CDR2 (germline): SGHDN, FVKESK. The length of the CDR3 is 16 residues. With V trimmed by 1 base and J by 11 bases, 16 bases remained unmatched. CDR3 nucleotide sequence: TGTGCCAGCAGCCAAGCGGGGGGTCCACTAGTAAATGAGCAGTACTTC. It specifies CASSQAGGPLVNEQYF.

The V call is TRBV4-3, the J call TRBJ2-2; no reliable D call. Germline V gives CDR1 LGHNA, CDR2 YSLEER. Trimming removed 0 bases from V and 1 base from J, with 3 bases in between. This CDR3 contains 14 residues. The CDR3 reads CASSQDRNTGELFF. The CDR3 coding sequence is TGCGCCAGCAGCCAAGACAGGAACACCGGGGAGCTGTTTTTT.

To note about this clonotype: Mismatch with germline at one junction end may stem from a read error. This sequence joins TRBV20-1 and TRBJ2-5; D tentatively reads TRBD1 or TRBD2 (5 bases each). The J call may be mistaken, given a closer DNA end match to TRBJ2-7. CDR1 is DFQATT, CDR2 SNEGSKA, per germline (reference sequence). CDR3 length: 12 residues. The chain's CDR3 is CRARDVGGEQYF. The DNA of the CDR3 is TGCAGGGCTAGAGATGTTGGGGGCGAGCAGTACTTC.

The J gene is TRBJ1-5, the V gene TRBV20-1; D call uncertain. CDR3 length: 12 residues. Looked up from germline, CDR1 is DFQATT and CDR2 is SNEGSKA (reference sequence). V was trimmed by 5 bases and J by 0 bases, leaving 5 bases between them. As DNA, the CDR3 is TGCAGTGCTCGCAGTAGCAATCAGCCCCAGCATTTT. It yields the protein CSARSSNQPQHF.

The chain combines TRBV6-6 with TRBJ1-2; D possibly corresponds to TRBD1 (6 bases). V was trimmed by 0 bases and J by 4 bases, leaving 12 bases between them. CDR1 MNHNY and CDR2 SVGAGI come from the germline V gene (reference sequence). There are 15 residues in the CDR3. In DNA, the CDR3 is TGTGCCAGCAGTTACTCCCCAGGGGCGGGCTATGGCTACACCTTC. It encodes CASSYSPGAGYGYTF.

In regard to this clonotype: A single base separates this from a much larger clone, so it may be a read error. The chain joins TRBV6-5 to TRBJ2-7; TRBD1 might be the D (5 bases). CDR1 and CDR2 (germline): MNHEY, SVGAGI. With 9 bases removed from V and 10 bases from J, the gap between germline ends came to 28 bases. The CDR3 has 15 residues. The CDR3 nucleotides read TGTGCCAGTTCGAGGCAGGGAATGGAAAGAAACAGTCAGTACTTC. It yields the protein CASSRQGMERNSQYF.

This clonotype was observed once. The chain combines TRBV3-1 with TRBJ2-3; 9 bases line up with TRBD2. V was clipped by 4 bases and J by 6 bases; unmatched bases: 5. CDR1 LGHDT and CDR2 YNNKEL come from the germline V gene (reference sequence). The length of the CDR3 is 14 residues. CDR3 in amino acids: CASSPGGGEDTQYF. The DNA of the CDR3 is TGTGCCAGCAGCCCTGGCGGGGGGGAGGATACGCAGTATTTT.

The chain couples TRBV21-1 to TRBJ1-2; TRBD1 reflects the table's D call only, with no check against the DNA. TRBV21-1 is an annotated pseudogene. The CDR3 loop spans 17 amino acids. This chain's CDR3 is CASSKETGDSGSYGYTF. The CDR3 nucleotides read TGTGCCAGCAGCAAAGAGACAGGTGACTCCGGCTCCTATGGCTACACCTTC.

V gene TRBV11-3 combines with J gene TRBJ2-2, with unresolved D. This CDR3 has 12 amino acids. The germline gives CDR1 SGHNT, CDR2 YENEEA. V shed 3 bases and J shed 6 bases, with 5 bases lying between them. For the CDR3, the DNA is TGTGCCAGCAGCTTTACCCCCGGGGAGCTGTTTTTT. Translating gives CASSFTPGELFF.